These 22 T cell receptor beta chains were all obtained from the same sample, sequenced in a study of T cells in Graves' hyperthyroidism and ophthalmopathy. TCR beta CDR3 sequences were amplified from RNA transcripts. An initial round of RT-PCR targeting the TCR CDR3 relied on the HTBI primer set. TCRdb ran MiXCR on the multiplex PCR reads and lists one entry per CDR3 protein. The data contain around 690,000 distinct CDR3 sequences, roughly 17% of them seen just once; the ten biggest clones take up around a sixth. The sample was blood. Every receptor here comes from a man aged 45 to 65 with Graves' hyperthyroidism.

This clonotype has at least ten counts. The chain joins TRBV19 to TRBJ2-7; D might be TRBD2 (6 bases). The V and J ends lost 9 bases and 3 bases respectively, with 18 bases between them. CDR1 is LNHDA, CDR2 SQIVND, per germline (reference sequence). The CDR3 has 14 amino acids. The CDR3 reads CASSTWDSSYEQYF. Written as DNA, the CDR3 is TGTGCCAGCAGCACATGGGACTCCAGCTACGAGCAGTACTTC.

This clonotype was seen a handful of times. The chain is built from TRBV6-2 or TRBV6-3 and TRBJ2-3; 7 bases fit TRBD1. V lost 5 bases and J lost 4; bases outside the gene matches: 6. The CDR3 has 14 residues. The germline gives CDR1 MNHEY, CDR2 SVGEGT. In DNA, the CDR3 is TGTGCCAGCAGTGACGTGGACAGGCCAGATACGCAGTATTTT. This translates into CASSDVDRPDTQYF.

This chain links TRBV25-1 with TRBJ1-1; the D is unclear. Germline V CDR1 and CDR2: MGHDK, SYGVNS. The CDR3 consists of 14 residues. The ends were cut back, 1 base at V and 4 bases at J, with 10 bases in the middle. The CDR3, as DNA: TGTGCCAGCAGTGAATTGAGGGAAGGCACTGAAGCTTTCTTT. Amino acids: CASSELREGTEAFF.

Many counts were recorded for this clonotype. CDR3 in amino acids: CAWSVHLRTEAFF. CDR3 nucleotides: TGTGCCTGGAGTGTACACCTGCGCACTGAAGCTTTCTTT. The J gene is TRBJ1-1, the V gene TRBV30; D call uncertain. The CDR3 is 13 amino acids. Trimming took off 0 bases at V and 4 bases at J, with 9 bases between the two ends. CDR1 is GTSNPN, CDR2 SVGIG, per germline (reference sequence).

This clonotype occurred many times. The chain has TRBV28 and TRBJ2-7; D might be TRBD1 or TRBD2, each matching 5 bases. In germline, CDR1 is MDHEN, CDR2 SYDVKM. The CDR3 sequence is 13 residues long. Trimming stripped 5 bases from V and 3 bases from J, with 11 bases between. This chain's CDR3 is CASSPGHSYEQYF. As DNA, the CDR3 is TGTGCCAGCAGTCCGGGGCACAGCTACGAGCAGTACTTC.

This clonotype was recorded a few times. V usage is TRBV27 and J usage is TRBJ2-1, with 8 positions matching TRBD1. This CDR3 contains 14 residues. V lost 3 bases and J lost 9; bases outside the gene matches: 7. CDR1 MNHEY and CDR2 SMNVEV come from the germline V gene (reference sequence). The CDR3 sequence: CASSFAQGAIEQFF. For the CDR3, the DNA is TGTGCCAGCAGTTTCGCGCAGGGGGCTATTGAGCAGTTCTTC.

The chain carries TRBV28 and TRBJ1-6; 8 nucleotides match TRBD1. V dropped 4 bases and J dropped 10; count of bases not matched to a gene: 9. CDR1 and CDR2 from the germline V gene are MDHEN and SYDVKM. This CDR3 region has 15 residues. CDR3 sequence reads: CASSSRRQGRSPLHF. The CDR3 DNA sequence: TGTGCCAGCAGTTCTAGGCGACAGGGGAGGTCACCCCTCCACTTT.

At least ten counts were recorded for this clonotype. The V call is TRBV20-1, the J call TRBJ2-2, with D maybe TRBD2 (5 bases). Trimming left V 0 bases short and J 2 bases short, with 13 bases between. The CDR3 is made up of 16 amino acids. The germline gives CDR1 DFQATT, CDR2 SNEGSKA (reference sequence). The CDR3 reads CSAREVGEENTGELFF. The CDR3 region has the DNA TGCAGTGCTAGAGAGGTCGGGGAAGAAAACACCGGGGAGCTGTTTTTT.

This clonotype was detected many times. The chain recombines TRBV7-9 with TRBJ2-3; D uncertain. The CDR3 loop spans 15 amino acids. Germline CDR1 SEHNR, CDR2 FQNEAQ (reference sequence). The V end lost 1 base, the J end lost 2 bases, and 10 bases lay between the germline ends. Here the CDR3 DNA reads TGTGCCAGCAGCTTAGGCGGAAACCCCACAGATACGCAGTATTTT. Protein sequence: CASSLGGNPTDTQYF.

This clonotype was seen at least ten times. J is TRBJ2-6 and V is TRBV27; tentative D call: TRBD1 (5 bases). Trimming stripped 5 bases from V and 4 bases from J, with 12 bases between. Germline CDR1 reads MNHEY; CDR2 reads SMNVEV (reference sequence). This CDR3 region has 15 residues. DNA for the CDR3: TGTGCCAGCAGTCCAAGGGGTGGAGGGGCCAACGTCCTGACTTTC. Translating gives CASSPRGGGANVLTF.

The chain combines TRBV30 with TRBJ2-3; TRBD2 matches 10 bases. The CDR3 is 17 amino acids. The V and J ends lost 0 bases and 5 bases, in that order; junction bases with no gene match: 11. Germline lookup yields CDR1 GTSNPN and CDR2 SVGIG (reference sequence). The CDR3 DNA follows: TGTGCCTGGAGTGTGGGGGCTAGCGGGGGTCGTGGAGATACGCAGTATTTT. Translating it yields CAWSVGASGGRGDTQYF.

This clonotype was seen many times. The chain employs TRBV7-9 and TRBJ1-2, with 8 positions matching TRBD1. V dropped 4 bases and J dropped 5; count of bases not matched to a gene: 6. This CDR3 is 14 amino acids long. Germline lookup yields CDR1 SEHNR and CDR2 FQNEAQ (reference sequence). The chain's CDR3 is CASSSQGARYGYTF. CDR3 DNA sequence: TGTGCCAGCAGCTCGCAGGGGGCGCGGTATGGCTACACCTTC.

This clonotype has at least ten counts. V and J are TRBV28 and TRBJ1-1; TRBD1 matches 9 bases. J was trimmed by 3 bases and V by 3 bases; bases with no gene match: 17. Germline values: CDR1 MDHEN, CDR2 SYDVKM. This CDR3 spans 19 amino acids. CDR3: CASSFGGVLTGGLDTEAFF. CDR3 DNA: TGTGCCAGCAGTTTCGGGGGCGTTCTTACAGGGGGCTTGGACACTGAAGCTTTCTTT. The complete variable domain, with remaining parts taken from reference TRBV28 and TRBJ1-1, reads DVKVTQSSRYLVKRTGEKVFLECVQDMDHENMFWYRQDPGLGLRLIYFSYDVKMKEKGDIPEGYSVSREKKERFSLILESASTNQTSMYLCASSFGGVLTGGLDTEAFFGQGTRLTVV.

This clonotype was detected only a few times. V usage is TRBV29-1 and J usage is TRBJ2-1; D call uncertain. This CDR3 contains 11 residues. V lost 4 bases, J lost 3 bases, and 4 bases lay in between. Germline-derived CDR1 and CDR2 are SQVTM and ANQGSEA. CDR3 coding DNA: TGCAGCGTTGCATACTACAATGAGCAGTTCTTC. Protein sequence: CSVAYYNEQFF.

This clonotype was observed at least ten times. As DNA, the CDR3 is TGTGCCAGCAGTTTTGAGTTATATAATTCACCCCTCCACTTT. Protein: CASSFELYNSPLHF. The V call is TRBV28, the J call TRBJ1-6; D gene ambiguous. Germline loops: CDR1 MDHEN, CDR2 SYDVKM. V gave up 3 bases and J gave up 4 bases, with 7 bases separating them. The length of the CDR3 is 14 residues.

V gene TRBV28 combines with J gene TRBJ2-4; D possibly corresponds to TRBD1 (6 bases). This CDR3 has 19 residues. The V gene lost 6 bases and the J gene lost 2 bases, with 26 bases spanning the gap. Looked up from germline, CDR1 is MDHEN and CDR2 is SYDVKM. CDR3 in amino acids: CASRPQGVVGARSKNIQYF. CDR3 nucleotides: TGTGCCAGCAGGCCTCAAGGGGTAGTGGGGGCGAGATCCAAAAACATTCAGTACTTC.

The rearrangement uses TRBV7-9 and TRBJ2-7; 9 positions agree with TRBD1. Looked up from germline, CDR1 is SEHNR and CDR2 is FQNEAQ (reference sequence). This CDR3 comprises 16 residues. After removal of 3 bases from V and 7 bases from J, the junction contained 13 bases not matched to a gene. CDR3: CASSFRPDRGSMEQYF. As DNA, the CDR3 is TGTGCCAGCAGCTTTAGGCCGGACAGGGGATCAATGGAGCAGTACTTC.

This clonotype was seen ten or more times. The CDR3 DNA sequence: TGTGCCAGTATCTACCCGGACAGGGTCGGGCATGGCTACACCTTC. It is translated as CASIYPDRVGHGYTF. The chain uses TRBV19 and TRBJ1-2; 8 bases agree with TRBD1. The germline CDR1 and CDR2 sequences are LNHDA and SQIVND (reference sequence). The CDR3 spans 15 residues. With 7 bases clipped from V and 6 bases from J, the junction kept 13 bases outside the gene matches.

This clonotype was seen many times. This chain links TRBV5-5 with TRBJ2-1, with D possibly matching TRBD2 (6 bases). The CDR3 runs 14 residues. The germline V gene has CDR1 SGHKS and CDR2 YYEKEE (reference sequence). Trimming removed 4 bases from V and 6 bases from J, with 14 bases in between. The CDR3 loop is CASSPRLVGNEQFF. The CDR3 nucleotides read TGTGCCAGCAGCCCCCGACTAGTAGGCAATGAGCAGTTCTTC.

This clonotype was seen a few times. The rearrangement links TRBV27 to TRBJ2-7, with D hard to call. Trimming removed 5 bases from V and 1 base from J, with 9 bases in between. CDR3 size: 13 residues. In germline, CDR1 is MNHEY, CDR2 SMNVEV (reference sequence). CDR3 coding DNA: TGTGCCAGCAGTGCTCTTCTTTCCTACGAGCAGTACTTC. Amino acids: CASSALLSYEQYF.

The gene calls are TRBV7-2 and TRBJ2-1, with TRBD2 matching over 11 bases. Germline lookup yields CDR1 SGHTA and CDR2 FQGNSA. The ends lost 3 bases at V and 12 bases at J; junction bases unmatched: 7. The CDR3 is 14 amino acids. As DNA, the CDR3 is TGTGCCAGCAGCTTGGGGACTAGCGGTAGCCGGCAGTTCTTC. It codes for CASSLGTSGSRQFF.

The chain employs TRBV3-1 and TRBJ2-7, with D tentatively TRBD2 (6 bases). The CDR3 covers 14 residues. CDR1 is LGHDT, CDR2 YNNKEL, per germline (reference sequence). Trimming removed 4 bases at V and 2 bases at J, with 12 bases between. DNA for the CDR3: TGTGCCAGCAGCCCTTTCTGGGAGGCCTACGAGCAGTACTTC. It codes for CASSPFWEAYEQYF.